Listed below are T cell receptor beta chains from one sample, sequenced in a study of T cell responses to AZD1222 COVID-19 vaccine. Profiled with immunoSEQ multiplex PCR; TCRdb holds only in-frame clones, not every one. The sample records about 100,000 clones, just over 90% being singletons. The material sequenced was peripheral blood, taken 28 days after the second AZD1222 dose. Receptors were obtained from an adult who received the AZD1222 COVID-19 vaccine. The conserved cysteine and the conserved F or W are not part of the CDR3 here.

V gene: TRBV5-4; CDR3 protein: ASSSEDAEPYYGYT
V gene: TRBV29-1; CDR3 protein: SVAGEGQPQH
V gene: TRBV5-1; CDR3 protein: ASSSETGSGTEAF
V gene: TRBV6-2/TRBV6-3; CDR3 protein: ASSYPTYEQY
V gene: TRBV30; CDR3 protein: AWKGRVAYEQY
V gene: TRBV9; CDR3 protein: ASSYTGTGVKY
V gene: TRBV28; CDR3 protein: ASSPGGFPGRFGYEQY
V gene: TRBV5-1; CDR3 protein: ASSLAGATNQPQH
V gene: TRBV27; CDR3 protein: ASSLGAASYNEQF
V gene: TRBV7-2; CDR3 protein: ASSPAPGNEQF
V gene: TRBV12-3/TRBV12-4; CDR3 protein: ASSWTAYGYT
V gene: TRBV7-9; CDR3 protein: ASSLGGEAGANVLT
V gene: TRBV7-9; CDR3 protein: ASSPGEALIEQY
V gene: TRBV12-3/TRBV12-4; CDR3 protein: ASSLSANQPQH
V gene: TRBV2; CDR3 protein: ASIEREGYEQY
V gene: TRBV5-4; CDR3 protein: ASSLPPSREQY
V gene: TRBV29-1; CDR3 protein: SVVGDRVVTEAF
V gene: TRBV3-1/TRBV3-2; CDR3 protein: ASSQVGAGDRKKLF
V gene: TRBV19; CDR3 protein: ASSIKAPRQTTNEKLF
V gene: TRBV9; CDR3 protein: ASSPLGYSYEQY
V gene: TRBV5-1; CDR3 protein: ASSLEGQDGNTIY
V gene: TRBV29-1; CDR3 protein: SHGRNTEAF
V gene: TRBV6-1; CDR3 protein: ASSDRYTGELF
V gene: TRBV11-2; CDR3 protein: ASSWDVPYEQY
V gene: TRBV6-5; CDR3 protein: ASSLSGSKDEQY
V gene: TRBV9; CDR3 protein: ASSGLGQELRDTQY
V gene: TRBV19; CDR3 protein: ASSRHEPNQPQH
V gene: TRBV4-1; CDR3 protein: ASSQVTGGGRTEAF
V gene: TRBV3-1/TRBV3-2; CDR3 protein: ASSPPGREQY
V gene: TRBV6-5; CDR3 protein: ASRKLQGVNTEAF
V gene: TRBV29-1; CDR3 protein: SVESGESLF
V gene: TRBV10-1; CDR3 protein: ASSLQGADEQF
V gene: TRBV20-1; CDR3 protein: SVDRGRGYT
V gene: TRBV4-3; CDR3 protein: ASSQDRAGSYNEQF
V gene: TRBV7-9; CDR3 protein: ASSLVSSPTTDTQY
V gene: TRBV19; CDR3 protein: ARRKTGNTEAF
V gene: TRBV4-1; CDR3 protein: ASSQRVGNTIY
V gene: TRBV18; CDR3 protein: ASSLRDRASYEQY
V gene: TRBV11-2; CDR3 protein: ASSLDPGGGEGYT
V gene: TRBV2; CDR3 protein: ASSDPGTDGYT
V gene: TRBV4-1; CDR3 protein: ASSQGTSGRGTGELF